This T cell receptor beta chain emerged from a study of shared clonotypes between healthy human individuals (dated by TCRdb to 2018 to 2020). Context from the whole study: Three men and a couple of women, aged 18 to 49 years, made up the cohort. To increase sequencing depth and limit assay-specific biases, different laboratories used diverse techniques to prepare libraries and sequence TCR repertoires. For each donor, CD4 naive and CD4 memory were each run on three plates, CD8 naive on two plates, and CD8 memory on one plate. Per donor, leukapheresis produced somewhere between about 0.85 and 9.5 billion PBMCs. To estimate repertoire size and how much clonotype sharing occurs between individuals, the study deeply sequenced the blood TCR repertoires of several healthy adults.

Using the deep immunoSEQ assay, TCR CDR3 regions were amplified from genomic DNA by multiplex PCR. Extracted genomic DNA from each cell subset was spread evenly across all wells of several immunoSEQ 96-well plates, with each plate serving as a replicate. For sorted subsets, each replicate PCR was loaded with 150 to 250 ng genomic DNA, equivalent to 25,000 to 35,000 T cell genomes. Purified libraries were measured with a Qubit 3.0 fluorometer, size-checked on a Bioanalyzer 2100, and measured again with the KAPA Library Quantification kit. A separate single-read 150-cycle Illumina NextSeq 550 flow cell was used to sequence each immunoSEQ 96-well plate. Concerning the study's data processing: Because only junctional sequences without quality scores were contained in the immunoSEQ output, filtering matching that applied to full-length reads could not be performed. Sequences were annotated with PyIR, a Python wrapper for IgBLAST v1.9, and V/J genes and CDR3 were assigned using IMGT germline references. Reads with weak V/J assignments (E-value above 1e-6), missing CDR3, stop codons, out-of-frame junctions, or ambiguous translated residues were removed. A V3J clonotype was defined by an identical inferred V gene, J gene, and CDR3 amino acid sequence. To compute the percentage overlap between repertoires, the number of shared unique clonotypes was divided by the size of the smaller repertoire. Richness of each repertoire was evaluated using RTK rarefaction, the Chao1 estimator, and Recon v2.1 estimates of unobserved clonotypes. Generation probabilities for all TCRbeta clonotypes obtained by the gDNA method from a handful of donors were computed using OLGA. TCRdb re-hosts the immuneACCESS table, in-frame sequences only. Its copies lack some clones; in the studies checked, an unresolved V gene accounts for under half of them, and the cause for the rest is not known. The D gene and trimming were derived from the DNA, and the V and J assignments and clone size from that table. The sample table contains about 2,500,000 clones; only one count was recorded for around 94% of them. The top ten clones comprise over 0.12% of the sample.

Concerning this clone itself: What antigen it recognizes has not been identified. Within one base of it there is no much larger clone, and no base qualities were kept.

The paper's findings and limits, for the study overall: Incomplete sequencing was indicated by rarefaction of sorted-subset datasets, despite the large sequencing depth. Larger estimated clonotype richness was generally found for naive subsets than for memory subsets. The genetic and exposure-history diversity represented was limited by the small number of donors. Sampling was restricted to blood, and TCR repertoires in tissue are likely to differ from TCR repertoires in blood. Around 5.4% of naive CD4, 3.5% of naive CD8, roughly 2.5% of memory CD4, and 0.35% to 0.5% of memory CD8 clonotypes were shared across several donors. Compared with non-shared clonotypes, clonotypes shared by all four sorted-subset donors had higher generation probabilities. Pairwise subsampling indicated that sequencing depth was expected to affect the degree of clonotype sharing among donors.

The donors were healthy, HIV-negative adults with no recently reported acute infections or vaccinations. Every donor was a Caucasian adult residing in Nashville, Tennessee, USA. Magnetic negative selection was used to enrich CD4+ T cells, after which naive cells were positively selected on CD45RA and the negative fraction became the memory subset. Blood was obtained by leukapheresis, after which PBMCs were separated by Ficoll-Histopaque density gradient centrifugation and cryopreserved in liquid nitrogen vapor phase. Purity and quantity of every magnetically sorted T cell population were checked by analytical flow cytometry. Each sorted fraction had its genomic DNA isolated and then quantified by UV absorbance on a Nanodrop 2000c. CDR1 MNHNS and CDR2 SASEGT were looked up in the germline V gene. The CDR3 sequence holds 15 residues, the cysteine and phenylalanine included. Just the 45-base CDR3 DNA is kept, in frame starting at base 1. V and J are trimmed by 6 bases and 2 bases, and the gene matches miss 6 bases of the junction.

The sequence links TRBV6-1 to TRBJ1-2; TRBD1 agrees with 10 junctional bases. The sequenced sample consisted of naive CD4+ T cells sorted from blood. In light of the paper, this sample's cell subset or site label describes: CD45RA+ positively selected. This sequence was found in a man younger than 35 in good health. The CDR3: CASRAGTGDNYGYTF. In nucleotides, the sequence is TGTGCCAGCAGGGCCGGGACAGGGGACAACTATGGCTACACCTTC.